The source of this T cell receptor (beta chain) is a study of spatial heterogeneity in lung cancer. Every TCR cDNA molecule carried a tag that served as a unique molecular identifier. TCRdb itself ran the 5' RACE reads through MiXCR, one entry per CDR3 protein. Counted here are tens of thousands of distinct CDR3 sequences, around an eighth occurring once; the ten biggest clones make up about 4.6%. A remark on this clonotype: A much larger clone differs from this one at a single base, so this may be a read error. The conserved phenylalanine or tryptophan normally closing the CDR3 is absent here, so this likely arose from a read error.

Indicated time point: sample taken at primary tumor resection. From tumor, nontumor lung or frozen PBMC, whole RNA was taken unsorted for sequencing. Unmatched junction bases numbered 6, after V lost 10 bases and J lost 5 bases. CDR3 length: 12 amino acids. From germline, CDR1 is ENHRY and CDR2 SYGVKD. This chain uses TRBV10-3 with TRBJ2-7, with 9 bases that match TRBD2. The specimen comprised PBMCs, sampled at surgery. The receptor was derived from a male donor with early-stage non-small cell lung cancer. DNA of the CDR3: TGTGCCACTTGTAGCGGGAGAGACGAGCAGTACTCC. The encoded protein is CATCSGRDEQYS.